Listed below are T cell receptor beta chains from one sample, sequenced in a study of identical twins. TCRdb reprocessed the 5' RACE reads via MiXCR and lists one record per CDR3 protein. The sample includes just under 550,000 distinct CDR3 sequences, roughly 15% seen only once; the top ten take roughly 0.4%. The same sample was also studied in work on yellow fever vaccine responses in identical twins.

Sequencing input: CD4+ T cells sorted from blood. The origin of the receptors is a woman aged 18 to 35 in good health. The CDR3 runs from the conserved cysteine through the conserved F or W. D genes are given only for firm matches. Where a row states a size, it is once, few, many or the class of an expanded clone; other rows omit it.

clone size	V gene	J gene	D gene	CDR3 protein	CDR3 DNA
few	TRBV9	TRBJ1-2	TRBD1	CASSTGQGLSGGYTF	TGTGCCAGCAGCACGGGACAGGGGTTATCTGGGGGCTACACCTTC
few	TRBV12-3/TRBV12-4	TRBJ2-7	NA	CASKPGDVNYEQYF	TGTGCCAGCAAACCAGGGGACGTAAACTACGAGCAGTACTTC
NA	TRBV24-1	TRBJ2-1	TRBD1	CATSDFRTGLGNEQFF	TGTGCCACCAGTGATTTCCGGACAGGGTTAGGCAATGAGCAGTTCTTC
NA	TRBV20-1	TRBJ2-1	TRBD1	CSGGTGGSPRSYNEQFF	TGCAGTGGTGGGACAGGAGGATCCCCTAGGTCCTACAATGAGCAGTTCTTC
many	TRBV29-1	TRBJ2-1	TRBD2	CSFLAGGINEQFF	TGCAGCTTTTTAGCGGGGGGGATCAATGAGCAGTTCTTC
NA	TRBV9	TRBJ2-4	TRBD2	CASSVRLRLAGGRLAKNIQYF	TGTGCCAGCAGCGTACGCCTGAGACTAGCGGGGGGGAGACTAGCCAAAAACATTCAGTACTTC
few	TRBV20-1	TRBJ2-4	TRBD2	CSAIRTSGAKNIQYF	TGCAGTGCTATTAGGACTAGCGGGGCCAAAAACATTCAGTACTTC
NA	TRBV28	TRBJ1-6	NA	CASSGLRNPNSPLHF	TGTGCCAGCAGTGGCCTACGGAATCCCAATTCACCCCTCCACTTT
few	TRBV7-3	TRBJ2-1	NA	CASSLDKGGYNEQFF	TGTGCCAGCAGCTTAGATAAGGGCGGGTACAATGAGCAGTTCTTC
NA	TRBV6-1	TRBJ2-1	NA	CASSSKVAGNNEQFF	TGTGCCAGCAGCTCAAAAGTAGCTGGGAACAATGAGCAGTTCTTC
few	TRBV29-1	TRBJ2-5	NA	CSVAVVGGETQYF	TGCAGCGTTGCCGTCGTCGGAGGAGAGACCCAGTACTTC
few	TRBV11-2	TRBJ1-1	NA	CASRSRGPAEAFF	TGTGCCAGCAGGTCCAGGGGTCCCGCTGAAGCTTTCTTT
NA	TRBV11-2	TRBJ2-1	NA	CASSLGSDQFF	TGTGCCAGCAGCTTAGGCTCTGATCAGTTCTTC
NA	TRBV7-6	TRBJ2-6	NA	CASSPNRDSGANVLTF	TGTGCCAGCAGCCCAAACAGGGATTCTGGGGCCAACGTCCTGACTTTC
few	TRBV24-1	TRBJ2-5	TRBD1	CATRDRGETQYF	TGTGCCACCCGGGACAGGGGTGAGACCCAGTACTTC
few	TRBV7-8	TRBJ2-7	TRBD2	CASSFLGLAGGEQYF	TGTGCCAGCAGCTTTCTCGGGCTAGCGGGAGGCGAGCAGTACTTC
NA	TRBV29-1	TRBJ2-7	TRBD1	CSVSLHRGQYEQYF	TGCAGCGTAAGCCTCCACAGGGGGCAGTACGAGCAGTACTTC
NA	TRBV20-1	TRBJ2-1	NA	CSARVSGSSYNEQFF	TGCAGTGCTAGAGTTAGCGGAAGCTCCTACAATGAGCAGTTCTTC